The clone carrying this T cell receptor beta chain is a singleton in its sample. This sample is part of a study of graft-versus-host responses after intestinal transplantation. Study-wide context: Recipients across the board were started on anti-thymocyte globulin induction, then kept on tacrolimus and steroids for roughly 3 years.

Grafts had their tissue processed, releasing intraepithelial and lamina propria lymphocytes. Produced via immunoSEQ multiplex PCR; TCRdb's table is partial and in-frame only. The sample lists about 18,000 clones; 79% were seen once. Material: ileum tissue, obtained 450 to 490 days after intestinal transplant. The sequence came from a human patient who received an intestinal transplant, so some T cells may come from the graft donor.

As DNA, the CDR3 is TGTGCCAGCAGCGTAGTCACGGGACAGCCCACAGATACGCAGTATTTT. As protein: CASSVVTGQPTDTQYF. The chain recombines TRBV9 with TRBJ2-3; 7 bases agree with TRBD1. This CDR3 spans 16 amino acids. Germline lookup yields CDR1 SGDLS and CDR2 YYNGEE. The V gene end was trimmed by 0 bases and the J gene end by 2 bases; junction bases not matched to a gene: 6.